Shown below are 13 T cell receptor beta chains from a single sample sequenced in a study of beta chain features in type 1 diabetes. Expressed TCRB transcripts got sequenced, as all isolated RNA was reverse transcribed. The repertoire was sequenced with immunoSEQ multiplex PCR; TCRdb's copy has only in-frame clones and lacks some. This table holds over 350,000 clones, about 15% found once. Sequencing used naive CD4+ T cells from blood. The receptors derive from a woman aged 18-29 years in good health.

This clone was seen only a few times. The rearrangement joins TRBV19 to TRBJ1-1; possible D gene TRBD1, 6 bases. This CDR3 has 17 amino acids. CDR1 LNHDA and CDR2 SQIVND come from the germline V gene (reference sequence). V lost 3 bases, J lost 4 bases, and 21 bases lay in between. For the CDR3, the DNA is TGTGCCAGTAGTATCTTACCGGGACAAGGGGTTATCACTGAAGCTTTCTTT. As protein: CASSILPGQGVITEAFF.

This chain uses TRBV5-1 with TRBJ1-1; 8 positions match TRBD1. Germline assignment: CDR1 SGHRS and CDR2 YFSETQ. This CDR3 is built from 18 residues. J lost 0 bases, V lost 2 bases, and 12 bases had no gene match. The CDR3: CASSFLTGAQFMNTEAFF. DNA for the CDR3: TGCGCCAGCAGCTTTTTGACAGGGGCCCAATTCATGAACACTGAAGCTTTCTTT.

This clone has more than one count but fewer than ten. J is TRBJ1-2 and V is TRBV29-1; tentatively, D is TRBD1 (6 bases). The ends were cut back, 5 bases at V and 5 bases at J, with 12 bases in the middle. The CDR3 consists of 12 residues. Looked up from germline, CDR1 is SQVTM and CDR2 is ANQGSEA. The CDR3 bases are TGCAGCGTTTCGGACAGCGGTTATGGCTACACCTTC. Translating gives CSVSDSGYGYTF.

This clone was observed once. The chain recombines TRBV6-5 with TRBJ2-7, with 8 bases fitting TRBD1. The J segment lost 10 bases and the V segment lost 5 bases, leaving 10 bases of the junction unmatched. The CDR3 covers 13 residues. Per germline, CDR1 MNHEY and CDR2 SVGAGI. The CDR3 bases are TGTGCCAGCAGTACCGATGACAGGGGACGTCAGTACTTC. It codes for CASSTDDRGRQYF.

The CDR3 protein is CASSQERVTSGANVLTF. CDR3 DNA sequence: TGTGCCAGCAGCCAAGAGAGGGTTACCTCTGGGGCCAACGTCCTGACTTTC. The chain has TRBV14 and TRBJ2-6; the D gene is possibly TRBD2 (5 bases). Per germline, CDR1 SGHDN and CDR2 FVKESK. The length of the CDR3 is 17 residues. V lost 0 bases and J lost 0, with 9 bases in between.

This clone was picked up a small number of times. This rearrangement joins TRBV29-1 to TRBJ2-7, with 9 nucleotides matching TRBD2. Germline CDR1 and CDR2: SQVTM and ANQGSEA. Germline trimming cut 5 bases from V and 6 bases from J; bases unmatched to any gene: 5. This CDR3 has 12 amino acids. The CDR3 sequence: CSVSAGGPEQYF. CDR3 bases: TGCAGCGTTTCAGCGGGAGGCCCCGAGCAGTACTTC.

V gene TRBV7-9 combines with J gene TRBJ2-2; TRBD1 matches at 8 bases. V trimming: 2 bases; J trimming: 0 bases; junction bases outside the gene matches: 2. The CDR3 is made up of 16 amino acids. The V gene's germline CDR1 is SEHNR and CDR2 FQNEAQ (reference sequence). The CDR3 sequence: CASSLQGAANTGELFF. Here the CDR3 DNA reads TGTGCCAGCAGCTTACAGGGGGCGGCGAACACCGGGGAGCTGTTTTTT.

The chain recombines TRBV30 with TRBJ2-7, with TRBD2 matching 8 bases. Germline CDR1 and CDR2: GTSNPN and SVGIG (reference sequence). The CDR3 has 13 residues. J was trimmed by 2 bases and V by 0 bases; bases with no gene match: 0. The CDR3: CAWSVAGAYEQYF. In nucleotides, the CDR3 is TGTGCCTGGAGTGTAGCGGGGGCCTACGAGCAGTACTTC.

The CDR3 sequence is CASSATALQPQHF. In DNA, the CDR3 is TGTGCCAGCAGTGCCACCGCACTTCAGCCCCAGCATTTT. The chain combines TRBV2 with TRBJ1-5; no clear D gene. From germline, CDR1 is SNHLY and CDR2 FYNNEI. V lost 4 bases and J 6 bases, leaving 10 bases between the germline ends. This CDR3 is built from 13 residues.

The gene calls are TRBV23-1 and TRBJ2-6, with a tentative D call TRBD2 (6 bases). TRBV23-1 is flagged as an ORF with uncertain function. Deletions cut 2 bases from V and 1 base from J, with 12 bases between. This CDR3 is 17 amino acids long. In nucleotides, the CDR3 is TGCGCCAGCAGTCAACCAGCGGGCTCGTCTGGGGCCAACGTCCTGACTTTC. Translating gives CASSQPAGSSGANVLTF.

This chain links TRBV4-2 with TRBJ2-1, with 10 bases lining up with TRBD2. The trim removed 4 bases at V and 4 bases at J, leaving 7 bases unmatched. Germline-derived CDR1 and CDR2 are LGHNA and YNFKEQ. The CDR3 sequence is 16 residues long. In nucleotides, the CDR3 is TGTGCCAGCAGCCCTGTACTAGCGGGGTCTTACAATGAGCAGTTCTTC. Protein: CASSPVLAGSYNEQFF.

The V call is TRBV10-3, the J call TRBJ2-5, with 7 bases lining up with TRBD2. The V segment lost 3 bases and the J segment 2 bases; nucleotides outside the gene matches: 6. The CDR3 contains 15 residues. Looked up from germline, CDR1 is ENHRY and CDR2 is SYGVKD. CDR3 nucleotide sequence: TGTGCCATCAGTGACCGTCCAGCGGGGCAAGAGACCCAGTACTTC. Protein sequence: CAISDRPAGQETQYF.

In its sample, this clone was seen a few times. This chain links TRBV15 with TRBJ1-5, with no clear D. The CDR3 runs to 13 residues. Germline assignment: CDR1 LNHNV and CDR2 YYDKDF (reference sequence). Trimming took off 2 bases at V and 7 bases at J, with 9 bases between the two ends. Here the CDR3 reads CATSRSRRQPQHF. The CDR3 nucleotides are TGTGCCACCAGCAGAAGCCGCAGGCAGCCCCAGCATTTT.